These 11 T cell receptor beta chains originate from one sample sequenced in a study of cytomegalovirus exposure and HLA in healthy donors listed by TCRdb under 2017. The library was prepared using the immunoSEQ multiplex PCR assay. For the multiplex PCR, a mixture combining 60 forward primers for TCR Vbeta segments and 13 reverse primers for TCR Jbeta segments was used. TCRdb took this table from immuneACCESS and kept in-frame rearrangements with V and J called. Such tables lack part of the clones; where checked against another copy, unresolved V genes explain under half of the gap, and the rest is unexplained. This sample is represented by around 120,000 clones; 60% to 85% of them were singletons. Jointly, the top ten make up roughly 3.1% of the sample. Sequences were obtained from PBMCs. These receptors all stem from a man aged 25-45 years in good health and CMV-seronegative.

This clone was counted only a few times. This rearrangement joins TRBV28 to TRBJ1-1; TRBD1 agrees at 8 bases. The CDR3 has 14 residues. Germline CDR1 and CDR2: MDHEN and SYDVKM. V lost 3 bases and J lost 7; bases outside the gene matches: 7. CDR3 amino acids: CASSFRQGAFEAFF. DNA of the CDR3: TGTGCCAGCAGTTTTCGGCAGGGGGCGTTTGAAGCTTTCTTT.

The chain links TRBV7-9 to TRBJ2-2; no clear D. V was pared by 1 base and J by 3 bases, with 18 bases between. The CDR3 is made up of 18 amino acids. In germline, CDR1 is SEHNR, CDR2 FQNEAQ (reference sequence). As DNA, the CDR3 is TGTGCCAGCAGCTTAGGCCTCCAGGCACGGTTTTACACCGGGGAGCTGTTTTTT. Translation gives CASSLGLQARFYTGELFF.

This chain links TRBV30 with TRBJ2-4; a possible D gene is TRBD2 (6 bases). V was cut by 5 bases and J by 0 bases, with 14 bases left in between. The germline V gene encodes CDR1 GTSNPN and CDR2 SVGIG (reference sequence). The CDR3 extends over 15 amino acids. The CDR3 DNA follows: TGTGCCTGGCAACCGGGACTGTTAGCCAAAAACATTCAGTACTTC. Its protein product is CAWQPGLLAKNIQYF.

The chain carries TRBV5-1 and TRBJ2-2; the match to TRBD1 covers 7 bases. Germline CDR1 reads SGHRS; CDR2 reads YFSETQ. The CDR3 has 15 amino acids. J gave up 3 bases and V 5 bases, and 7 bases lay outside the gene matches. The CDR3 sequence: CASSSTGFDTGELFF. The CDR3 DNA reads as TGCGCCAGCAGTTCGACAGGGTTCGACACCGGGGAGCTGTTTTTT.

V is TRBV19 and J is TRBJ1-1, with unresolved D. Germline CDR1 LNHDA, CDR2 SQIVND (reference sequence). V was cut by 11 bases and J by 1 base, with 17 bases left in between. The CDR3 extends over 14 amino acids. The CDR3 DNA follows: TGTGCCGCAAGTCGTCTGGGAGCGAACACTGAAGCTTTCTTT. Protein: CAASRLGANTEAFF. Together with reference TRBV19 and TRBJ1-1, the CDR3 gives the full variable domain: DGGITQSPKYLFRKEGQNVTLSCEQNLNHDAMYWYRQDPGQGLRLIYYSQIVNDFQKGDIAEGYSVSREKKESFPLTVTSAQKNPTAFYLCAASRLGANTEAFFGQGTRLTVV.

In the case of this clone: Mismatch with germline at one junction end may stem from a read error. The genes are TRBV9 and TRBJ1-1; D possibly corresponds to TRBD1 (6 bases). Germline V gene sequence: CDR1 SGDLS, CDR2 YYNGEE. This CDR3 comprises 15 residues. The DNA for the CDR3 is TGTGCCAGCAGCCCCCGGACAGCCGGGAGGACTGAAGCTCTCTTT. Residues: CASSPRTAGRTEALF.

This chain connects TRBV5-1 to TRBJ1-2, with D possibly matching TRBD1 (5 bases). Trimming took 4 bases from V and 8 from J, leaving 15 bases between them. The length of the CDR3 is 13 residues. CDR1 is SGHRS and CDR2 is YFSETQ in the germline V gene. CDR3 residues: CASSLDSLGGYTF. DNA of the CDR3: TGCGCCAGCAGCCTCGACAGCCTGGGGGGCTACACCTTC.

A single count supports this clone. The rearrangement uses TRBV7-7 and TRBJ2-7; TRBD1 aligns across 9 bases. The V gene end was trimmed by 5 bases and the J gene end by 3 bases; junction bases not matched to a gene: 8. In germline, CDR1 is SSHAT, CDR2 FNYEAQ (reference sequence). The CDR3 runs 15 residues. CDR3 nucleotides: TGTGCCAGCAGCCTTGGGACAGGGACGAACTACGAGCAGTACTTC. It specifies CASSLGTGTNYEQYF.

This clone was observed a handful of times. This chain connects TRBV5-1 to TRBJ2-1, with D unresolved. Germline values: CDR1 SGHRS, CDR2 YFSETQ. The CDR3 contains 15 residues. Trimming left V 2 bases short and J 0 bases short, with 9 bases between. In DNA form, the CDR3 reads TGCGCCAGCAGCTTAACAGCCAGCTCCTACAATGAGCAGTTCTTC. Its translation: CASSLTASSYNEQFF.

V and J are TRBV9 and TRBJ2-3; 10 bases align to TRBD2. Germline loops: CDR1 SGDLS, CDR2 YYNGEE. This CDR3 contains 16 residues. The trim removed 8 bases at V and 5 bases at J, leaving 14 bases unmatched. In nucleotides, the CDR3 is TGTGCCAGTATCCCGAGAGCGGGGGGGCCGGTAGATACGCAGTATTTT. Its protein product is CASIPRAGGPVDTQYF.

The chain carries TRBV2 and TRBJ1-5; D remains ambiguous. Trimming took 2 bases from V and 4 from J, leaving 12 bases between them. There are 15 residues in the CDR3. Per germline, CDR1 SNHLY and CDR2 FYNNEI. The DNA for the CDR3 is TGTGCCAGCAGTGAAAGCTGGGCGATGAATCAGCCCCAGCATTTT. Translating gives CASSESWAMNQPQHF.